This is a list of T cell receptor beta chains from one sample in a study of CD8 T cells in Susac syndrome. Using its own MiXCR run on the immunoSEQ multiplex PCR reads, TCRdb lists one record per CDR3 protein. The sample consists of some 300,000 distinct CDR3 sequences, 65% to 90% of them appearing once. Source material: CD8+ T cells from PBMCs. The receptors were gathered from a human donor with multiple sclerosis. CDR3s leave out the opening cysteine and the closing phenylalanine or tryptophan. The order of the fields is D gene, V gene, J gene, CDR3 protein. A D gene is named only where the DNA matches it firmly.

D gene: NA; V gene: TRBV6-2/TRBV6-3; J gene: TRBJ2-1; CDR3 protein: ASTPLAEGPEDEQF
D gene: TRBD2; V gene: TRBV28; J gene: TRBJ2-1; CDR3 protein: ASCKEAGVLNEQF
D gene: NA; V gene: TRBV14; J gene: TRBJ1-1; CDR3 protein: ASSQQQMNTEAF
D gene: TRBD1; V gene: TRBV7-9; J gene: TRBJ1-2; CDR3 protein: ASEVRTGHGYT
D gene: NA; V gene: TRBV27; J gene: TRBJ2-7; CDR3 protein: ASSQGNEQY
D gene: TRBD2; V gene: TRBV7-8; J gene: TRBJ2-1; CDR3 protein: ASSHSGRGDYNEQF
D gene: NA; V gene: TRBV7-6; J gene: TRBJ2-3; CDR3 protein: ASSFGRPEARTDTQY
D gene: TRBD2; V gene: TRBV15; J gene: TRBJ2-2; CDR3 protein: ATPSGTTNTGELF
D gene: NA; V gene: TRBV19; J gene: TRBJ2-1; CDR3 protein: ASSIVGIDNEQF
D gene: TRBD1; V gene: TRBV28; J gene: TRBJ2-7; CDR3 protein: ASTLMGTGYYEQY
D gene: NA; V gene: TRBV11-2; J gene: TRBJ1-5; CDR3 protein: ASSLRAGSNQPQH
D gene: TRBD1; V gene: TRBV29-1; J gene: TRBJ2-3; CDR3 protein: SVVTSLQGVTDTQY
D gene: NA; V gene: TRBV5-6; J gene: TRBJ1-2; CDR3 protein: ASSLYRRDGYT
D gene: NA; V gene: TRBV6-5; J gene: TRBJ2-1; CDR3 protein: ASSLGSGEQF
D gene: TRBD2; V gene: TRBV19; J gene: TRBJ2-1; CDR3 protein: ASSYVSGRFNEQF
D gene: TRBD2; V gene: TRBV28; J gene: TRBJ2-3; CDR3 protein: ASSSLAGGPDTQY
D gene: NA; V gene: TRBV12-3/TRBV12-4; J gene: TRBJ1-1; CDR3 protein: ASSLLGGGSGTEAF
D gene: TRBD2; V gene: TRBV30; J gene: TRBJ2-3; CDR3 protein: AWSASGSRGDTQY
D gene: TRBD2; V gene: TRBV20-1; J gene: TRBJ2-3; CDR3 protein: SARGTYGLAGPSLDTQY
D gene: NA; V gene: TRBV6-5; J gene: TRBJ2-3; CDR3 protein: ASRGPMDTQY
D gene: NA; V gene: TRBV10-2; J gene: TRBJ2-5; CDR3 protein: ASSESLTQETQY
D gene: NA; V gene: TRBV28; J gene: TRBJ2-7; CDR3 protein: ASNRDPGSYEQY
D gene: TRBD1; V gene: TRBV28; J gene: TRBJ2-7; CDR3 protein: ASSFPGQATYEQY
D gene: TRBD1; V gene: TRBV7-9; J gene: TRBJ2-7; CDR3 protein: ASRLTGDYEQY
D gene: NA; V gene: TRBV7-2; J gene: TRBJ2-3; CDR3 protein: ASSLQGGQDTQY
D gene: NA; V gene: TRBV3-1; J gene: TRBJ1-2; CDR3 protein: ASSHRQKLFSNYGYT
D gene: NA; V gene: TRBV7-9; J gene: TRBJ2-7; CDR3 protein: ASSPPLLYEQY
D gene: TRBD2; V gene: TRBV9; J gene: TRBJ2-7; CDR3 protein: ASSALSGSSYEQY
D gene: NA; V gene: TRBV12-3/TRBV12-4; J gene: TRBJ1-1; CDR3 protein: ASSLGGRGTEAF
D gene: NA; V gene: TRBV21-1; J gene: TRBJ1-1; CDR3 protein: ASSKRGGNTEAF
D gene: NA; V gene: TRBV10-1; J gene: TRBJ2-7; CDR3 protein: ASSELAGYEQY
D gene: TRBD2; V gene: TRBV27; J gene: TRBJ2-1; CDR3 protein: ASSSTSAGEQF
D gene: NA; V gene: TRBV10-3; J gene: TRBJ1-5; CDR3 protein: ASFPGRSPGNQPQH
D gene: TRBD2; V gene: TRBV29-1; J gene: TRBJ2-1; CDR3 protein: SVASGGDEQF
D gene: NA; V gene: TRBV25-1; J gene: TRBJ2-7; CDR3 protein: ASSEGGTLYEQY
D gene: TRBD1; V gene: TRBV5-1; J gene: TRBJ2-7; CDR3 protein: ASSSAYGRGLYEQY
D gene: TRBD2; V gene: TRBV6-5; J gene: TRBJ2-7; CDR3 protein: ASSYSRFERGYEQY
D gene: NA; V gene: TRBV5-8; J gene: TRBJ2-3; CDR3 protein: ASSNRLGGYTNTQY
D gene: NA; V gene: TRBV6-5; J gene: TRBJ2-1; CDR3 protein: ASSYSSQGNNEQF
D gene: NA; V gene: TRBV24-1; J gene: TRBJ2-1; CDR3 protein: ATSDPTSSYNEQF
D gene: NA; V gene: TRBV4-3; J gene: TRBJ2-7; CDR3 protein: ASSHESIPSPYEQY
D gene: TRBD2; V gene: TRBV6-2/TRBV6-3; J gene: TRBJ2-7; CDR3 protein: ASSYFRMTSGRLRAHEQY
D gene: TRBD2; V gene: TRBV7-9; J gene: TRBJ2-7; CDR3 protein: ASSLAPGTSSYEQY
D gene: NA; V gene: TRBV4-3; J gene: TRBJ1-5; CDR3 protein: ASSQDLAEDQPQH
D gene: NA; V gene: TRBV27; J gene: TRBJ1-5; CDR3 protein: ASSSLGVYGNQPQH
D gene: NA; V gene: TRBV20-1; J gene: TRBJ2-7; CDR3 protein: SATGTASYEQY
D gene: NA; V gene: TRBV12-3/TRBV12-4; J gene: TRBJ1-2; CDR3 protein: ASSLLGEYGYT
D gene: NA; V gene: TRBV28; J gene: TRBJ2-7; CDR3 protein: ASRAEPSSYEQY
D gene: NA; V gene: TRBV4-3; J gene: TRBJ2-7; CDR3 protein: ASSQEPQTGPYEQY
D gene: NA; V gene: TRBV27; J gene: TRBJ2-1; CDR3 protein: ASSLRVNYNEQF
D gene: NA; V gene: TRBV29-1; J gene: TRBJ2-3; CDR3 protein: TTPGIADTQY
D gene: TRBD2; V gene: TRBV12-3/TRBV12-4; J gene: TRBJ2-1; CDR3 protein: ASSSRLAEISYNEQF
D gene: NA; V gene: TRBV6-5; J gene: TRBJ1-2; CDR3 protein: ASSYSGEDYGYT
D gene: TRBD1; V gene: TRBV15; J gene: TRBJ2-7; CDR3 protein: ATSETGDEQY
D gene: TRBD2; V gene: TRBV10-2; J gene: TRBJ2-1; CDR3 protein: ASLQGTSGSDEQF
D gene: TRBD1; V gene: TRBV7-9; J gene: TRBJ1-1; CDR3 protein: ASSSRTGGTEAF
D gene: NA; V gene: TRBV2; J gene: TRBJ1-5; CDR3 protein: ASSARASQWPQH
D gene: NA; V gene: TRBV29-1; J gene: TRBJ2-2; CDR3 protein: SVLLGRSNTGELF
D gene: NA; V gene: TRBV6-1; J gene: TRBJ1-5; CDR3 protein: ASSQRPTNQPQH